This T cell receptor beta chain was captured by sequencing in a study of cytomegalovirus exposure and HLA in healthy donors. Amplification used 60 Vbeta primers and 13 Jbeta primers. Here immunoSEQ multiplex PCR was the method, and the copy in TCRdb shows in-frame clones only, minus some. This sample yields some 190,000 clones, of which around 81% are seen a single time; 1.5% to 2% belongs to the top ten. To note about this clone: Its antigen is as yet unknown.

Points from the study as a whole: Investigators reported 150 to 200 TCR beta chains as tied to cytomegalovirus. In a later analysis, HLA-associated TCR beta chains were more clonally expanded than equally common others. In an earlier analysis, about 87% or about 30%: the productive usage of most TCR beta V segments. It is likely that the observed cluster of highly shared sequence variants was a sequencing artifact.

Sequenced material: PBMCs. The sequence came from a man younger than 35 in good health and CMV-seronegative.

For the CDR3, the DNA is TGTGCCAGCAGTCCCGGACTGGCGGCCTACACAGATACGCAGTATTTT. The encoded protein is CASSPGLAAYTDTQYF. V and J are TRBV27 and TRBJ2-3, with D possibly matching TRBD2 (5 bases). Looked up from germline, CDR1 is MNHEY and CDR2 is SMNVEV (reference sequence). The V gene lost 5 bases and the J gene lost 2 bases, with 17 bases spanning the gap. There are 16 residues in the CDR3.